Ten or more counts support the clone carrying this T cell receptor (beta chain). Lactation, pregnancy, other autoimmune disease or uncontrolled infection led to exclusion of patients. From more than 9 ml of fresh peripheral blood, PBMCs were isolated. The CDR3 covers 13 residues. Trimming took off 1 base at V and 8 bases at J, with 9 bases between the two ends. Germline V gene data show CDR1 as SEHNR and CDR2 as FQNEAQ (reference sequence). RNA transcripts yielded amplified TCR beta CDR3 regions. Researchers ran a first-round RT-PCR on the TCR CDR3 using the HTBI primer set. MiXCR, applied by TCRdb to the multiplex PCR reads, yields one record per CDR3 protein. Of about 200,000 distinct CDR3 sequences in the sample, about a sixth were seen once. These data are taken from a study of T cells in Graves' hyperthyroidism and ophthalmopathy.

Sample: blood. J is TRBJ2-1 and V is TRBV7-9; no clear D. The TCR was taken from a woman in her forties or fifties with Graves' hyperthyroidism. CDR3 in DNA: TGTGCCAGCAGCTTAGTTCGGCTACATGAGCAGTTCTTC. This encodes CASSLVRLHEQFF.